This T cell receptor beta chain was sequenced for a study of T cells in Graves' hyperthyroidism and ophthalmopathy. Trimming removed 7 bases from V and 5 bases from J, with 14 bases in between. The CDR3 consists of 13 residues. Germline V gives CDR1 MNHNS, CDR2 SASEGT. Amplification yielded TCR beta CDR3 regions, with RNA transcripts as the source. First-round RT-PCR of the TCR CDR3 relied on the HTBI primer set. Each CDR3 protein gets one entry after TCRdb re-called the multiplex PCR reads with MiXCR. The sample has around 600,000 distinct CDR3 sequences; about 14% are singletons. The receptor comes from a woman younger than 30 with Graves' ophthalmopathy. This chain uses TRBV6-1 with TRBJ1-2; no reliable D call. Sequences were obtained from blood. CDR3 loop: CASTPSLAYGYTF. DNA for the CDR3: TGTGCCAGCACCCCGAGCTTAGCTTATGGCTACACCTTC.